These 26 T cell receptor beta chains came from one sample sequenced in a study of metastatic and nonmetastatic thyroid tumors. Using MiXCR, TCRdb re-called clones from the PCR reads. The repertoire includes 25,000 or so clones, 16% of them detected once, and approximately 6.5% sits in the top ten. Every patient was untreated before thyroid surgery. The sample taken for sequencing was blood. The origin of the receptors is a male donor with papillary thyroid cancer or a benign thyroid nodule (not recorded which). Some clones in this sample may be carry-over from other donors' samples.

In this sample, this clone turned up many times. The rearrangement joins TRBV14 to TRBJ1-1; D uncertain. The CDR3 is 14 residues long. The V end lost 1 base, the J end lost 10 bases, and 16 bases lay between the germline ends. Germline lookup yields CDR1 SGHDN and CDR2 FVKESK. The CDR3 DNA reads TGTGCCAGCAGCCAAGCAACGACCGGGTTAGGAGCTTTCTTT. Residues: CASSQATTGLGAFF.

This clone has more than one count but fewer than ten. The CDR3 DNA reads TGCAGTGCTAGAGATCGGGGCAGGCAGGCCGGTATGTCGCCCCAGCATTTT. It specifies CSARDRGRQAGMSPQHF. The V call is TRBV20-1, the J call TRBJ1-5, with a possible D match to TRBD1 (5 bases). Germline V gives CDR1 DFQATT, CDR2 SNEGSKA (reference sequence). This CDR3 region has 17 residues. The V end lost 0 bases, the J end lost 9 bases, and 24 bases lay between the germline ends.

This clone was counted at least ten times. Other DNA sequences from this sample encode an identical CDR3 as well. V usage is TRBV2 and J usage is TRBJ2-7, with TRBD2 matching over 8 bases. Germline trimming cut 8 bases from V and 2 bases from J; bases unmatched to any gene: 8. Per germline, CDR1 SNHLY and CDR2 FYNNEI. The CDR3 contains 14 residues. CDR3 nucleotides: TGTGCCAGCCGGGGGGACGGGGGGGCCTACGAGCAGTACTTC. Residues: CASRGDGGAYEQYF. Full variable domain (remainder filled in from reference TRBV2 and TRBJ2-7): EPEVTQTPSHQVTQMGQEVILRCVPISNHLYFYWYRQILGQKVEFLVSFYNNEISEKSEIFDDQFSVERPDGSNFTLKIRSTKLEDSAMYFCASRGDGGAYEQYFGPGTRLTVT.

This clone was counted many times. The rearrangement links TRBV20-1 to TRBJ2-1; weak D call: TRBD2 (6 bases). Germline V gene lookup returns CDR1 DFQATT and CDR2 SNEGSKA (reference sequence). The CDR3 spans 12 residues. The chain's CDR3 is CSPREGLNEQFF. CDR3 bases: TGCAGCCCCCGTGAGGGACTCAATGAGCAGTTCTTC.

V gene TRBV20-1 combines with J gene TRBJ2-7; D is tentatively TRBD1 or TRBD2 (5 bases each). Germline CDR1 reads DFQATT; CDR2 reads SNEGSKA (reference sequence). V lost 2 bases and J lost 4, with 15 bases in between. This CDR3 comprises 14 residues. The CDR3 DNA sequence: TGCAGTGCTAGATCAGACACAGAGGGGTACGAGCAGTACTTC. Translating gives CSARSDTEGYEQYF.

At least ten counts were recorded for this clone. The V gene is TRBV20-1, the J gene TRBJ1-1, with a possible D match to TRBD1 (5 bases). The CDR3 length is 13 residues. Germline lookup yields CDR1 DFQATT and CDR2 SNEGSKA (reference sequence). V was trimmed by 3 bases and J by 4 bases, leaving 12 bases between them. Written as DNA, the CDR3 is TGCAGTGCTAGTGTGGGGGTTGGCACTGAAGCTTTCTTT. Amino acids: CSASVGVGTEAFF.

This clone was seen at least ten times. CDR3 protein: CASNDPNTGELFF. CDR3 bases: TGTGCCAGCAACGACCCAAACACCGGGGAGCTGTTTTTT. The chain recombines TRBV28 with TRBJ2-2; no definite D call. Trimming stripped 7 bases from V and 2 bases from J, with 8 bases between. Germline CDR1 MDHEN, CDR2 SYDVKM. The CDR3 spans 13 residues.

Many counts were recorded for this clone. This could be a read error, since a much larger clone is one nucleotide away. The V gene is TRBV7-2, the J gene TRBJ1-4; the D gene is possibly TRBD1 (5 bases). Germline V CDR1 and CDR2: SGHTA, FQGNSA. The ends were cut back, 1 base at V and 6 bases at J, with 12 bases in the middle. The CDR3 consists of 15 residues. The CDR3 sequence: CASSLEGLADEKLFF. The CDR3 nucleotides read TGTGCCAGCAGCTTAGAGGGGTTGGCGGATGAAAAACTGTTTTTT.

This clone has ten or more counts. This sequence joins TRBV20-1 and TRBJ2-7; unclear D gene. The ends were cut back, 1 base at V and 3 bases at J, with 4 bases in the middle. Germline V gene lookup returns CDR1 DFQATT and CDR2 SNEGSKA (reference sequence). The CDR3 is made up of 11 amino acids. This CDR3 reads CSARVNYEQYF. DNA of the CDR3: TGCAGTGCTAGAGTAAACTACGAGCAGTACTTC.

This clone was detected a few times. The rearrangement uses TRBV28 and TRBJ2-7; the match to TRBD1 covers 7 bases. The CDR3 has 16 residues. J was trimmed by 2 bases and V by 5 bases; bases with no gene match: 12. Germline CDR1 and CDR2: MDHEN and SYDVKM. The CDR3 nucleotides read TGTGCCAGCAGTCACTTCGACAGGGTTCCTACCTACGAGCAGTACTTC. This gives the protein CASSHFDRVPTYEQYF.

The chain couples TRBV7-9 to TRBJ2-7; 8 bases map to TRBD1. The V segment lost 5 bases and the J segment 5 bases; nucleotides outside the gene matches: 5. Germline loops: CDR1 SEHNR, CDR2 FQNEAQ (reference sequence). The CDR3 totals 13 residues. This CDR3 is CASSPTDRDEQYF. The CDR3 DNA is TGTGCCAGCAGCCCAACGGACAGGGACGAGCAGTACTTC.

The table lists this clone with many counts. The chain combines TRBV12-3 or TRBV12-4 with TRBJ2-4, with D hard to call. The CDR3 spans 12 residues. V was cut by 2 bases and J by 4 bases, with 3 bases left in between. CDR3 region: CASSLIKNIQYF. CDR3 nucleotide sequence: TGTGCCAGCAGTTTAATTAAAAACATTCAGTACTTC.

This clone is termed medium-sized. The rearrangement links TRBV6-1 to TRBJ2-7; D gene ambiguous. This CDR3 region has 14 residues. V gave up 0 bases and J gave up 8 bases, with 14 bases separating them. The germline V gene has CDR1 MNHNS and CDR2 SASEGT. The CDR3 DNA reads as TGTGCCAGCAGTGAAGCTTCAATTCGCGTCAAGCAGTACTTC. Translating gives CASSEASIRVKQYF.

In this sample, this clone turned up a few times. CDR3 coding DNA: TGTGCCAGCAGCTTATTCGGCAGGGAGAACACTGAAGCTTTCTTT. Translated: CASSLFGRENTEAFF. The chain combines TRBV11-2 with TRBJ1-1; tentatively, D is TRBD1 (5 bases). V lost 2 bases, J lost 1 base, and 11 bases lay in between. CDR3 length: 15 amino acids. Looked up from germline, CDR1 is SGHAT and CDR2 is FQNNGV.

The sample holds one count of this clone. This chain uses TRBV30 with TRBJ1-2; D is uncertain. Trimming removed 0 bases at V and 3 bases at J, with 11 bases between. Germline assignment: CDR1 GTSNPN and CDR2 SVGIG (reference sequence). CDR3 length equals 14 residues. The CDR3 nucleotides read TGTGCCTGGAGTGTAATCCAGCGATACTATGGCTACACCTTC. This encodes CAWSVIQRYYGYTF.

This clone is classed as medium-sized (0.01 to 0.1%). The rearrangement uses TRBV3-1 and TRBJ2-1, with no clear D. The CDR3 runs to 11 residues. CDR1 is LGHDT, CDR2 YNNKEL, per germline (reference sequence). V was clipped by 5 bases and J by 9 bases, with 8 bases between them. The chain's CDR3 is CASSFRTEQFF. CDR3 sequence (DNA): TGTGCCAGCAGCTTTCGTACTGAGCAGTTCTTC.

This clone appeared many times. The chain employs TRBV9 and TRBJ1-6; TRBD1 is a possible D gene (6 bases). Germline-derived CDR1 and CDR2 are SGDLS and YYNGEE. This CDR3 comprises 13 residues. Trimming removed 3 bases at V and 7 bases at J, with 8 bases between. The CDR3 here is CASSGQGNSPLHF. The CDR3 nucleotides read TGTGCCAGCAGCGGGCAGGGGAATTCACCCCTCCACTTT. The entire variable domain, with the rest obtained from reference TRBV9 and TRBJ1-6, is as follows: DSGVTQTPKHLITATGQRVTLRCSPRSGDLSVYWYQQSLDQGLQFLIQYYNGEERAKGNILERFSAQQFPDLHSELNLSSLELGDSALYFCASSGQGNSPLHFGNGTRLTVT.

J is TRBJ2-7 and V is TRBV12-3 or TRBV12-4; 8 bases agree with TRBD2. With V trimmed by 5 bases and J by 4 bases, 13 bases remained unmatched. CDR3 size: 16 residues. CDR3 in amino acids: CASSLAPAGVEYEQYF. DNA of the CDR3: TGTGCCAGCAGTCTCGCACCAGCGGGAGTTGAGTACGAGCAGTACTTC.

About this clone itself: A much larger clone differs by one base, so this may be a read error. The CDR3 reads CAIEALKVDDGYTF. For the CDR3, the DNA is TGTGCCATCGAAGCCCTGAAAGTCGACGATGGCTACACCTTC. This chain joins TRBV7-9 and TRBJ1-2, with D uncertain. In germline, CDR1 is SEHNR, CDR2 FQNEAQ (reference sequence). Trimming cost V 10 bases and J 6 bases, with 21 bases left between them. This CDR3 spans 14 amino acids. The variable domain in full, with the rest retrieved from reference TRBV7-9 and TRBJ1-2, is DTGVSQNPRHKITKRGQNVTFRCDPISEHNRLYWYRQTLGQGPEFLTYFQNEAQLEKSRLLSDRFSAERPKGSFSTLEIQRTEQGDSAMYLCAIEALKVDDGYTFGSGTRLTVV.

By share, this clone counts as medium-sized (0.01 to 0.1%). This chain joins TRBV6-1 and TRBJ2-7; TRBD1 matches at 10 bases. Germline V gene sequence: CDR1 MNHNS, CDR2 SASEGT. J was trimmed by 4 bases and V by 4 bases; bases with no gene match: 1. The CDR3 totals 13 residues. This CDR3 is CASSGTGGYEQYF. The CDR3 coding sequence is TGTGCCAGCAGTGGGACAGGGGGATACGAGCAGTACTTC.

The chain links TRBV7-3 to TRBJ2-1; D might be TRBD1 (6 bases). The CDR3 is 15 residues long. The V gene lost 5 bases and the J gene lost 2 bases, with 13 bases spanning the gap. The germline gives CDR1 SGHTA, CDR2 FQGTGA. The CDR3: CASSQSTGPYNEQFF. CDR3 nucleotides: TGTGCCAGCAGCCAATCTACAGGGCCCTACAATGAGCAGTTCTTC.

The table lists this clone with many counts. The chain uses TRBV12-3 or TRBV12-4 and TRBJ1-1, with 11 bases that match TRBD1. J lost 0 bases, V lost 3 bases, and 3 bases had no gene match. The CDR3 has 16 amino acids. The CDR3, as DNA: TGTGCCAGCAGTTTGGGACAGGGGGGCATGAACACTGAAGCTTTCTTT. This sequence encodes CASSLGQGGMNTEAFF.

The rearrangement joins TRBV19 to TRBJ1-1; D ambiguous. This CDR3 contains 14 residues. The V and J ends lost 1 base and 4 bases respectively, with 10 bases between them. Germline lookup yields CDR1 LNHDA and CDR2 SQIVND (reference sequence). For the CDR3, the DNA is TGTGCCAGTAGTATAGGAACCTGGCGCACTGAAGCTTTCTTT. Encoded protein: CASSIGTWRTEAFF. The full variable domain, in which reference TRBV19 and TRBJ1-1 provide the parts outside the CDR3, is DGGITQSPKYLFRKEGQNVTLSCEQNLNHDAMYWYRQDPGQGLRLIYYSQIVNDFQKGDIAEGYSVSREKKESFPLTVTSAQKNPTAFYLCASSIGTWRTEAFFGQGTRLTVV.

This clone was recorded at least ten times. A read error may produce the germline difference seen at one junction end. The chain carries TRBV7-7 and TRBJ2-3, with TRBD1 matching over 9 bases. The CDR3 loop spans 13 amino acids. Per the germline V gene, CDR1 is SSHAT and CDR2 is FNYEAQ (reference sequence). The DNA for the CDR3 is TGTGCTAGCAGCCGGGACAGGGAAGATACGCAGTATTTT. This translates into CASSRDREDTQYF.

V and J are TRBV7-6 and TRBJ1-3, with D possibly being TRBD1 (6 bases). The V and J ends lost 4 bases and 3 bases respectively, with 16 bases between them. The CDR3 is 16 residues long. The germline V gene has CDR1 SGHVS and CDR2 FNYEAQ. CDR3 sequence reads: CASSSEQGLSGNTIYF. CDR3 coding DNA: TGTGCCAGCAGCTCCGAACAGGGTCTAAGTGGAAACACCATATATTTT.

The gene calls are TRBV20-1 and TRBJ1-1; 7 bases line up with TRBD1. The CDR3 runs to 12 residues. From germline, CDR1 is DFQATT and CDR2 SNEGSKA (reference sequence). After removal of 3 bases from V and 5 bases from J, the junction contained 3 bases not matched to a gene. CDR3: CSASYRGTEAFF. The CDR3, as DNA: TGCAGTGCTAGTTACAGGGGAACTGAAGCTTTCTTT.